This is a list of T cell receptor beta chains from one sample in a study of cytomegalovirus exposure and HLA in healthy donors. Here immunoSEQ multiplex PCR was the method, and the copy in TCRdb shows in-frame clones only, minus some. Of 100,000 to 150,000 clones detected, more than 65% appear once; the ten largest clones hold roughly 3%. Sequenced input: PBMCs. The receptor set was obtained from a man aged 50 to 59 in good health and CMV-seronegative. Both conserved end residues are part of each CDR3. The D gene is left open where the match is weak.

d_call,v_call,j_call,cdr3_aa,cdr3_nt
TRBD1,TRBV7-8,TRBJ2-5,CASSFDRVQETQYF,TGTGCCAGCAGCTTCGACAGGGTCCAAGAGACCCAGTACTTC
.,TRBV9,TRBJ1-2,CASSASPSSSGLYGYTF,TGTGCCAGCAGCGCGAGCCCCTCCAGCTCAGGGCTCTATGGCTACACCTTC
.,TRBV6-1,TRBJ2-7,CASSEPSSYEQYF,TGTGCCAGCAGTGAACCGAGCTCCTACGAGCAGTACTTC
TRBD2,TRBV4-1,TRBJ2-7,CASSQGIAGGPFVYEQYF,TGCGCCAGCAGCCAAGGTATAGCGGGGGGCCCCTTTGTCTACGAGCAGTACTTC
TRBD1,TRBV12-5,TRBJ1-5,CASGKAAGGNQPQHF,TGTGCTAGTGGTAAGGCAGCAGGGGGTAATCAGCCCCAGCATTTT
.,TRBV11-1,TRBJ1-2,CASSLDGQYGYTF,TGTGCCAGCAGCTTGGACGGACAGTATGGCTACACCTTC
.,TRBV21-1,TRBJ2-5,CASSKAGYLETQYF,TGTGCCAGCAGCAAAGCGGGCTACTTAGAGACCCAGTACTTC
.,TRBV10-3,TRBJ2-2,CAISDPGDSGELFF,TGTGCCATCAGCGATCCAGGGGATTCCGGGGAGCTGTTTTTT
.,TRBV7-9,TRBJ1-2,CASSLEGAGSGGYTF,TGTGCCAGCAGCTTAGAGGGAGCCGGGTCAGGTGGCTACACCTTC
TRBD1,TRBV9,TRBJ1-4,CASSPRTGRNEKLFF,TGTGCCAGCAGCCCCCGGACAGGGAGAAATGAAAAACTGTTTTTT